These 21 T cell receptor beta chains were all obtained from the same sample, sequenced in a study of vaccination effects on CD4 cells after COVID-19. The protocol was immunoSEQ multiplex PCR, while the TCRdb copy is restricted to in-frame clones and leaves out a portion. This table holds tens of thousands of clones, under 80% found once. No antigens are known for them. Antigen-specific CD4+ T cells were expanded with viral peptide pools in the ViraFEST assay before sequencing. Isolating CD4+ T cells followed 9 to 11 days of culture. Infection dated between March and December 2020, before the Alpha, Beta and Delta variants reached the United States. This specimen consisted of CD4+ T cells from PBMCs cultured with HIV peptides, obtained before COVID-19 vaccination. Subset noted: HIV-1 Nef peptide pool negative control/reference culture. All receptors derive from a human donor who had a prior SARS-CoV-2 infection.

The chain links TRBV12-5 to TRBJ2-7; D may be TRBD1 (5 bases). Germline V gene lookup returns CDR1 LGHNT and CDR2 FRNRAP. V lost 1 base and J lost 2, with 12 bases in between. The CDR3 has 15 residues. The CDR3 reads CASGLGFGRAYEQYF. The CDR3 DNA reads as TGTGCTAGTGGTTTGGGATTTGGCAGGGCCTACGAGCAGTACTTC.

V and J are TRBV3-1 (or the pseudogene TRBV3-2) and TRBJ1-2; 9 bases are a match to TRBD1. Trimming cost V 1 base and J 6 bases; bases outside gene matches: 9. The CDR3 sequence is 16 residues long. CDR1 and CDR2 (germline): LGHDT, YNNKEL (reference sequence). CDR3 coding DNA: TGTGCCAGCAGCCAAGGTTTGGGGACAGGGTGGGATGGCTACACCTTC. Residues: CASSQGLGTGWDGYTF.

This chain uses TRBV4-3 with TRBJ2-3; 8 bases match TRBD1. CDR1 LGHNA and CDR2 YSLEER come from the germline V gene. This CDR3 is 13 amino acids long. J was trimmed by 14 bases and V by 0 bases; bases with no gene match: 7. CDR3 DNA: TGCGCCAGCAGCCAAGAACCTGGGACAGGCATGTATTTT. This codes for CASSQEPGTGMYF.

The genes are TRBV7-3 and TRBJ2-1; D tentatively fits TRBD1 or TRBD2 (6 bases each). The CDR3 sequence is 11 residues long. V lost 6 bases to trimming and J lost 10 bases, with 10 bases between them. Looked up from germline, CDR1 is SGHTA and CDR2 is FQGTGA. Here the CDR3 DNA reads TGTGCCAGCAGTCGAGGGGGGGAGCAGTTCTTC. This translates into CASSRGGEQFF.

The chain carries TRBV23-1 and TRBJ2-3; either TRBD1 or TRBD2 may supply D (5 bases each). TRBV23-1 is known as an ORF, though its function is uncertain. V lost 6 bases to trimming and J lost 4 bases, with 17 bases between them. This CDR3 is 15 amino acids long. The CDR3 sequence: CASRGEGRGSDTQYF. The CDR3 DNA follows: TGCGCCAGCAGGGGTGAGGGGAGAGGGTCAGATACGCAGTATTTT.

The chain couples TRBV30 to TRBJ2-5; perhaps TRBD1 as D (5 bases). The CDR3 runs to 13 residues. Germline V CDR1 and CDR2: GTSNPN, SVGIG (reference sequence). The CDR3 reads CARQREPSGTQYF. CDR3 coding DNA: TGTGCAAGACAGCGAGAACCGTCCGGGACCCAGTACTTC.

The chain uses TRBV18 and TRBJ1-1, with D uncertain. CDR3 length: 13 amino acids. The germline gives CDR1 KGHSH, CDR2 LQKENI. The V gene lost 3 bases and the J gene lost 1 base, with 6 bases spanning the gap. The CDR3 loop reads CASSPQPNTEAFF. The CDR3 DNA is TGTGCCAGCTCACCCCAACCGAACACTGAAGCTTTCTTT.

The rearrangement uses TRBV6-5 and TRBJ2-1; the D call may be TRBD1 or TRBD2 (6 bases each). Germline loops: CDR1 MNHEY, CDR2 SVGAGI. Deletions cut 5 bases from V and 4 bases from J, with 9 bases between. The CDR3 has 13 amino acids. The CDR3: CASSQGRYNEQFF. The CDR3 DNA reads TGTGCCAGCAGTCAGGGGAGGTACAATGAGCAGTTCTTC.

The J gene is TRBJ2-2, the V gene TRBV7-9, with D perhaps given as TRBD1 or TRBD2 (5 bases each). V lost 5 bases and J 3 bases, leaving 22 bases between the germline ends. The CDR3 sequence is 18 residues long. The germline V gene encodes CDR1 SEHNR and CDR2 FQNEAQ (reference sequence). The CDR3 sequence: CASSPTAGGARDTGELFF. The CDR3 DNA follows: TGTGCCAGCAGCCCCACCGCTGGGGGAGCCCGGGACACCGGGGAGCTGTTTTTT.

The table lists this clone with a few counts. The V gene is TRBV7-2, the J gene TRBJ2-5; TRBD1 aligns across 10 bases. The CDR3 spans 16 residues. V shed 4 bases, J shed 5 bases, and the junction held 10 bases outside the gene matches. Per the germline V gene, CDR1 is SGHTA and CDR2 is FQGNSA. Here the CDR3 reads CASSSYGTGDKETQYF. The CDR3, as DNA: TGTGCCAGCAGCTCCTACGGGACAGGGGACAAGGAGACCCAGTACTTC.

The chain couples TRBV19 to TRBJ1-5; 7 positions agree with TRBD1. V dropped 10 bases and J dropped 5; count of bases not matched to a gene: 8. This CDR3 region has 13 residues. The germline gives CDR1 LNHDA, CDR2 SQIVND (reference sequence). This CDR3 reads CANPDRTHQPQHF. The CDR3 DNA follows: TGTGCCAACCCGGACAGGACCCATCAGCCCCAGCATTTT.

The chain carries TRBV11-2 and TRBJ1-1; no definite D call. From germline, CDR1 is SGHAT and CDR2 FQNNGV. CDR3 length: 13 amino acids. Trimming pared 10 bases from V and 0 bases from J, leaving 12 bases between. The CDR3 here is CANSENVNTEAFF. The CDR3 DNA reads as TGTGCCAACAGTGAGAATGTGAACACTGAAGCTTTCTTT.

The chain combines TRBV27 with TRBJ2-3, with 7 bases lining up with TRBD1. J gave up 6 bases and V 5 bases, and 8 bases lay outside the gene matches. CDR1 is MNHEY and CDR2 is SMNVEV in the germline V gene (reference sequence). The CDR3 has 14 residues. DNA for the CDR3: TGTGCCAGCAGTCGGACAGGCATGGGGGATACGCAGTATTTT. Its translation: CASSRTGMGDTQYF.

The CDR3 nucleotides read TGTGCCAGCAGTTCATTACCCAGGGGGGCCCATGGCTACACCTTC. It yields the protein CASSSLPRGAHGYTF. The chain links TRBV2 to TRBJ1-2; 7 positions agree with TRBD1. The CDR3 is 15 residues long. After removal of 5 bases from V and 6 bases from J, the junction contained 12 bases not matched to a gene. Germline V gene lookup returns CDR1 SNHLY and CDR2 FYNNEI.

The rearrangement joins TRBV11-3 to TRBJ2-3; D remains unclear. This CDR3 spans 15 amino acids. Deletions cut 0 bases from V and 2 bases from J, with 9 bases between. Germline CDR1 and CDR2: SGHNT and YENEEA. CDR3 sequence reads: CASSLEWTPTDTQYF. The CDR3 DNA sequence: TGTGCCAGCAGCTTAGAATGGACGCCCACAGATACGCAGTATTTT.

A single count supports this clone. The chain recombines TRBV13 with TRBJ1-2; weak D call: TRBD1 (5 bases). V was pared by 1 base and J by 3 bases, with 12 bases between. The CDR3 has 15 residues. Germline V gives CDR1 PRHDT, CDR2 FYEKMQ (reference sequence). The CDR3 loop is CASSLARRGDYGYTF. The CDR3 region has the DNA TGTGCCAGCAGCTTAGCCCGGCGGGGGGACTATGGCTACACCTTC.

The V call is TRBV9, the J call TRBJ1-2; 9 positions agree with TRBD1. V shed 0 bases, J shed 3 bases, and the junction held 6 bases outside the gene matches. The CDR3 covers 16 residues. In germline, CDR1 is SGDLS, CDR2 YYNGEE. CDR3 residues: CASSVDIRTGDYGYTF. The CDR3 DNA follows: TGTGCCAGCAGCGTAGATATCCGGACAGGGGACTATGGCTACACCTTC. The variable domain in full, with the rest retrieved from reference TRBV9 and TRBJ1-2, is DSGVTQTPKHLITATGQRVTLRCSPRSGDLSVYWYQQSLDQGLQFLIQYYNGEERAKGNILERFSAQQFPDLHSELNLSSLELGDSALYFCASSVDIRTGDYGYTFGSGTRLTVV.

The CDR3 DNA sequence: TGTGCCAGTACCCCTAGCGGGGGATCTTACAATGAGCAGTTCTTC. Translation: CASTPSGGSYNEQFF. This rearrangement joins TRBV19 to TRBJ2-1; 10 bases line up with TRBD2. The ends lost 7 bases at V and 4 bases at J; junction bases unmatched: 7. Germline V gene lookup returns CDR1 LNHDA and CDR2 SQIVND (reference sequence). This CDR3 contains 15 residues.

CDR3 coding DNA: TGTGCCAGTAGTCCGGGACAGGGTCTCTCACCCCTCCACTTT. It is translated as CASSPGQGLSPLHF. The V gene is TRBV19, the J gene TRBJ1-6; TRBD1 matches 9 bases. V lost 5 bases and J lost 10; bases outside the gene matches: 6. The CDR3 covers 14 residues. Per the germline V gene, CDR1 is LNHDA and CDR2 is SQIVND (reference sequence).

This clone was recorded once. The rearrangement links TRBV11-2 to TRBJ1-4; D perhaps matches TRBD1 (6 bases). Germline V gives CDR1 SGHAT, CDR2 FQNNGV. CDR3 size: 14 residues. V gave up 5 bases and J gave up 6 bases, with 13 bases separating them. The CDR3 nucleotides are TGTGCCAGCAGCCACGGGGGCGGATATGAAAAACTGTTTTTT. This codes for CASSHGGGYEKLFF.

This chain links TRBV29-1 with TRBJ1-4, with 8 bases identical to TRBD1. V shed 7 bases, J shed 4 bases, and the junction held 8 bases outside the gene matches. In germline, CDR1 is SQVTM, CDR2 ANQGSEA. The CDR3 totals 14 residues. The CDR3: CSAQDRGDNEKLFF. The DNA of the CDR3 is TGCAGCGCTCAAGACAGGGGAGATAATGAAAAACTGTTTTTT.